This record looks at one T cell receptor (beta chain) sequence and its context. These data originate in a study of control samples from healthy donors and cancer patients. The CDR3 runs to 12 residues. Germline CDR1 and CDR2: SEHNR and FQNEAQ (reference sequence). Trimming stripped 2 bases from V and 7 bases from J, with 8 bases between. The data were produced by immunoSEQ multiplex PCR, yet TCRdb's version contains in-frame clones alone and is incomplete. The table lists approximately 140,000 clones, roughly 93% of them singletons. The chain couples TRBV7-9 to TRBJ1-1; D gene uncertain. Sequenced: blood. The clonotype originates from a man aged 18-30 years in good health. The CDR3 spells CASSLTAGEAFF. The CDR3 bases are TGTGCCAGCAGCTTAACCGCGGGTGAAGCTTTCTTT.